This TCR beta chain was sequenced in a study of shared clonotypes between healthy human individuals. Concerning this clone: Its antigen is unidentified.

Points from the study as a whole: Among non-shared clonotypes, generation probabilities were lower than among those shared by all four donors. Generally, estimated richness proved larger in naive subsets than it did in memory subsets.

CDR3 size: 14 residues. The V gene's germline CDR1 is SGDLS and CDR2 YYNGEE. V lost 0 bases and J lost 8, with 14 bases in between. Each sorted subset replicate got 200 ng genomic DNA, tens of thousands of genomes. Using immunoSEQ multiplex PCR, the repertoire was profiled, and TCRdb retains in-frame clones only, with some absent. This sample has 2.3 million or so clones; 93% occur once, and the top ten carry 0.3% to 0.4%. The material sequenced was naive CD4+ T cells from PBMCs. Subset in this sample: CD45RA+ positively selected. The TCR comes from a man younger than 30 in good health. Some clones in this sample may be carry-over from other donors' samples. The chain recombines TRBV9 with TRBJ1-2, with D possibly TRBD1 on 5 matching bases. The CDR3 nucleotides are TGTGCCAGCAGCGTAGGCTCGGGGGTTCACGGCTACACCTTC. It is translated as CASSVGSGVHGYTF.